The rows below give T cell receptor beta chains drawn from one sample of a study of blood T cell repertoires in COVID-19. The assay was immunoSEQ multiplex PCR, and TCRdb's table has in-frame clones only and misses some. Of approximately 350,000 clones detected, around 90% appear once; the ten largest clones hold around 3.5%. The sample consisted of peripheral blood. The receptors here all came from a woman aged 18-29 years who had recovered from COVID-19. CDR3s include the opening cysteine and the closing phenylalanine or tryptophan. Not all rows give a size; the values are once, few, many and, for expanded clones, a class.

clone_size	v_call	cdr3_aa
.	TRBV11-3	CASSPGQGATNYGYTF
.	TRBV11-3	CASSRAGSTDTQYF
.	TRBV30	CAWMKTSMYENIQYF
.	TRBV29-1	CSVETGGLYGTDTQYF
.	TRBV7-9	CASSFLLPFEAFF
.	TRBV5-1	CASSLDDRGSKFF
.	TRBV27	CASSQVQGNTEAFF
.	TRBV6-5	CASSYSTVRNSPLHF
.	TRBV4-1	CASSQEWTAVVAFF
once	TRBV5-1	CASRRLEQNTEAFF
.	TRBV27	CASSLRGDSFRGDTEAFF
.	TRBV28	CASSLGGGNSPLHF
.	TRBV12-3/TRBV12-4	CASSPIRRGALHF
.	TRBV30	CAWSVIRAYGYTF
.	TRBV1	CTSSPKAAGAEKLFF
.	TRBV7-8	CASSLTAGVALF
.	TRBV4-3	CASSQRQDTITGELFF
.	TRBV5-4	CASSPTREPGNEQFF
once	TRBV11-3	CASSPLLRHNEQFF
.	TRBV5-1	CASSLGQGATGANVLTF
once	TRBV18	CASSPTEDEQFF
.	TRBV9	CASSVAGIRSPLHF
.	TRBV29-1	CSVRGQGLGNTIYF
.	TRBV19	CASSIDRGLNTGELFF
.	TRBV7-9	CASSLNAVGVYSNQPQHF